The 26 T cell receptor beta chains reported below all come from one sample, sequenced in a study of regulatory and conventional T cells in RAG deficiency. Data came from immunoSEQ multiplex PCR; TCRdb stores just in-frame clones and leaves some out. The data show 30,000 to 40,000 clones, around 89% seen once. The sample was also linked to a second study, of regulatory T cells. Per that paper: The PCR used 52 TRBV and 13 TRBJ primers.

Sequencing was done on a sample of CD8+ T cells sorted from blood. Every receptor here comes from a human donor in good health.

This chain uses TRBV5-1 with TRBJ1-5; D is ambiguous. V lost 0 bases and J lost 3, with 10 bases in between. The CDR3 is 15 residues long. Per germline, CDR1 SGHRS and CDR2 YFSETQ. The chain's CDR3 is CASSLAGVDNQPQHF. In nucleotides, the CDR3 is TGCGCCAGCAGCTTGGCTGGGGTGGACAATCAGCCCCAGCATTTT.

This rearrangement joins TRBV2 to TRBJ2-5, with TRBD2 matching 14 bases. V shed 6 bases and J 1 base; nucleotides not matched to a gene: 1. Germline values: CDR1 SNHLY, CDR2 FYNNEI. The CDR3 length is 15 residues. The CDR3 DNA follows: TGTGCCAGCAGAGGGACTAGCGGGGGCCAAGAGACCCAGTACTTC. Encoded protein: CASRGTSGGQETQYF.

The chain recombines TRBV7-8 with TRBJ1-1; 10 bases match TRBD1. The CDR3 length is 15 residues. CDR1 is SGHVS and CDR2 is FQNEAQ in the germline V gene. With 4 bases clipped from V and 4 bases from J, the junction kept 6 bases outside the gene matches. CDR3 nucleotides: TGTGCCAGCAGCTCGACAGGGGGCGGCGGCACTGAAGCTTTCTTT. Protein sequence: CASSSTGGGGTEAFF.

This chain links TRBV21-1 with TRBJ2-5; the D call in the table, TRBD1, was not verified against the DNA. TRBV21-1 is a known pseudogene. The CDR3 loop spans 14 amino acids. The CDR3 region has the DNA TGTGCCAGCAGCGCCACCCCAGGGAAAGAGACCCAGTACTTC. Protein product: CASSATPGKETQYF.

The rearrangement joins TRBV2 to TRBJ1-5; D remains ambiguous. Germline values: CDR1 SNHLY, CDR2 FYNNEI. Trimming stripped 5 bases from V and 9 bases from J, with 17 bases between. This CDR3 is 14 amino acids long. CDR3: CASSSISAGGPQHF. CDR3 coding DNA: TGTGCCAGCAGTAGCATTTCGGCCGGAGGGCCCCAGCATTTT.

This clone showed up just once. The rearrangement links TRBV5-6 to TRBJ2-5, with 7 bases matching TRBD1. Judging by the DNA end, TRBJ2-7 fits better; the J call may be wrong. The CDR3 is made up of 14 amino acids. Germline V gene sequence: CDR1 SGHDT, CDR2 YYEEEE. CDR3 residues: CASRQGVSSYEQYF. The CDR3 nucleotides are TGTGCCAGCAGGCAGGGGGTCAGCTCCTACGAGCAGTACTTC.

In regard to this clone: One junction end does not reproduce the germline sequence, and a read error may be involved. V is TRBV4-1 and J is TRBJ2-1; maybe TRBD2 (6 bases). In germline, CDR1 is MGHRA, CDR2 YSYEKL. The CDR3 consists of 11 residues. Here the CDR3 DNA reads TGCGTCAGCAGCCACGGGGGTGAGCAGTTCTTC. Amino acids: CVSSHGGEQFF.

The chain carries TRBV4-1 and TRBJ2-7; tentative D call: TRBD1 (7 bases). V dropped 1 base and J dropped 0 bases, with 22 bases sitting between them. Germline-derived CDR1 and CDR2 are MGHRA and YSYEKL. This CDR3 comprises 19 residues. The CDR3 sequence: CASSQAWRENRGSSYEQYF. CDR3 DNA sequence: TGCGCCAGCAGCCAAGCTTGGAGGGAGAACAGGGGAAGCTCCTACGAGCAGTACTTC.

This clone was seen a few times. The V call is TRBV21-1, the J call TRBJ1-2; whether TRBD1, the table's D call, matches the DNA was not checked. TRBV21-1 is an annotated pseudogene. This CDR3 spans 17 amino acids. The CDR3 sequence: CASSARGTGNFPYGYTF. CDR3 DNA: TGTGCCAGCAGCGCCAGGGGGACAGGGAACTTCCCCTATGGCTACACCTTC.

CDR3 region: CASSAGQGFSTIYF. The CDR3 nucleotides are TGTGCCAGCAGCGCGGGACAGGGGTTTTCCACCATATATTTT. The rearrangement uses TRBV7-9 and TRBJ1-3; 10 bases map to TRBD1. J gave up 9 bases and V 5 bases, and 7 bases lay outside the gene matches. CDR3 size: 14 residues. Germline CDR1 reads SEHNR; CDR2 reads FQNEAQ (reference sequence).

The chain couples TRBV27 to TRBJ2-3, with 9 bases fitting TRBD1. Germline CDR1 is MNHEY and CDR2 is SMNVEV (reference sequence). The V gene end was trimmed by 6 bases and the J gene end by 2 bases; junction bases not matched to a gene: 9. The CDR3 is 16 amino acids. The CDR3 here is CASRPGTGRPTDTQYF. CDR3 in DNA: TGTGCCAGCAGGCCAGGGACAGGGCGCCCCACAGATACGCAGTATTTT.

This sequence joins TRBV27 and TRBJ2-3; tentative D call: TRBD2 (5 bases). The germline V gene encodes CDR1 MNHEY and CDR2 SMNVEV (reference sequence). CDR3 length: 18 residues. V lost 4 bases and J 6 bases, leaving 26 bases between the germline ends. Written as DNA, the CDR3 is TGTGCCAGCAGTTCCCCACCGACTACGACCTCACCTAGGGATACGCAGTATTTT. Protein: CASSSPPTTTSPRDTQYF.

The CDR3 DNA is TGTGCCAGCAGCTTAGTCGCAGGAGACTTAGATGGCTACACCTTC. Translated, it gives CASSLVAGDLDGYTF. The rearrangement uses TRBV7-3 and TRBJ1-2, with D unclear. The germline CDR1 and CDR2 sequences are SGHTA and FQGTGA. The CDR3 consists of 15 residues. Trimming removed 2 bases from V and 6 bases from J, with 16 bases in between.

This sequence joins TRBV9 and TRBJ1-6; 7 bases are shared with TRBD1. The V gene's germline CDR1 is SGDLS and CDR2 YYNGEE. This CDR3 has 13 amino acids. V shed 3 bases, J shed 7 bases, and the junction held 1 base outside the gene matches. CDR3 in DNA: TGTGCCAGCAGCGCAGGGGGGAATTCACCCCTCCACTTT. Translation: CASSAGGNSPLHF.

This chain joins TRBV9 and TRBJ2-3; D gene ambiguous. CDR1 and CDR2 (germline): SGDLS, YYNGEE. Trimming stripped 5 bases from V and 4 bases from J, with 14 bases between. CDR3 length: 14 residues. The CDR3 coding sequence is TGTGCCAGCAGTAGAGGCCTAAGAGCAGATACGCAGTATTTT. It is translated as CASSRGLRADTQYF.

This clone was observed a single time. The chain couples TRBV29-1 to TRBJ1-2; TRBD1 might be the D (5 bases). V was cut by 4 bases and J by 4 bases, with 7 bases left in between. The germline gives CDR1 SQVTM, CDR2 ANQGSEA. This CDR3 contains 11 residues. This chain's CDR3 is CSVGGTYGYTF. The CDR3 DNA reads TGCAGCGTTGGCGGGACCTATGGCTACACCTTC.

The V and J genes are TRBV30 and TRBJ2-4, with 7 positions matching TRBD1. CDR3 length: 19 residues. Germline assignment: CDR1 GTSNPN and CDR2 SVGIG (reference sequence). With 0 bases clipped from V and 1 base from J, the junction kept 15 bases outside the gene matches. The CDR3 protein is CAWSVPGQTFLGAKNIQYF. In DNA form, the CDR3 reads TGTGCCTGGAGTGTACCGGGACAGACCTTCCTTGGCGCCAAAAACATTCAGTACTTC. Supplemented by reference TRBV30 and TRBJ2-4, the full variable domain reads SQTIHQWPATLVQPVGSPLSLECTVEGTSNPNLYWYRQAAGRGLQLLFYSVGIGQISSEVPQNLSASRPQDRQFILSSKKLLLSDSGFYLCAWSVPGQTFLGAKNIQYFGAGTRLSVL.

The chain is built from TRBV2 and TRBJ1-2, with D hard to call. The length of the CDR3 is 12 residues. Germline values: CDR1 SNHLY, CDR2 FYNNEI. The V and J ends lost 0 bases and 5 bases respectively, with 4 bases between them. As DNA, the CDR3 is TGTGCCAGCAGTGAAGCCAGATATGGCTACACCTTC. Translated: CASSEARYGYTF.

The rearrangement uses TRBV5-5 and TRBJ2-7; TRBD2 matches at 12 bases. Germline assignment: CDR1 SGHKS and CDR2 YYEKEE (reference sequence). The V segment lost 0 bases and the J segment 10 bases; nucleotides outside the gene matches: 5. The CDR3 is 14 residues long. CDR3 DNA sequence: TGTGCCAGCAGCTTGGCTAGCGGGGGGGCCGAACAGTACTTC. This translates into CASSLASGGAEQYF.

The chain recombines TRBV7-9 with TRBJ2-2, with TRBD1 matching 8 bases. With 7 bases clipped from V and 4 bases from J, the junction kept 8 bases outside the gene matches. The CDR3 consists of 15 residues. CDR1 SEHNR and CDR2 FQNEAQ come from the germline V gene (reference sequence). The CDR3 reads CASIRQGPGTGELFF. In nucleotides, the CDR3 is TGTGCCAGCATCCGACAGGGGCCTGGCACCGGGGAGCTGTTTTTT.

The V call is TRBV9, the J call TRBJ2-7; D may be TRBD1 or TRBD2 (6 bases each). Germline loops: CDR1 SGDLS, CDR2 YYNGEE. The germline V and J ends were trimmed by 0 bases and 0 bases, with 10 bases remaining between them. There are 15 residues in the CDR3. The CDR3 loop is CASSVGGGFSYEQYF. The CDR3 DNA reads TGTGCCAGCAGCGTAGGAGGGGGGTTCTCCTACGAGCAGTACTTC.

The J gene is TRBJ2-1, the V gene TRBV7-6, with D maybe TRBD2 (6 bases). V was shortened by 5 bases and J by 5 bases, with 22 bases between the two germline ends. Germline CDR1 is SGHVS and CDR2 is FNYEAQ. This CDR3 contains 17 residues. The CDR3 sequence is CASSLGVGLAKNNEQFF. CDR3 nucleotides: TGTGCCAGCAGCCTTGGGGTAGGGCTAGCGAAAAACAATGAGCAGTTCTTC.

The genes are TRBV28 and TRBJ1-5; D is unclear. CDR1 is MDHEN and CDR2 is SYDVKM in the germline V gene. CDR3 length: 13 residues. Trimming pared 7 bases from V and 0 bases from J, leaving 7 bases between. The CDR3 region is CASITSSNQPQHF. The CDR3 coding sequence is TGTGCCAGCATTACCAGTAGCAATCAGCCCCAGCATTTT.

The rearrangement links TRBV27 to TRBJ1-2, with 7 bases fitting TRBD1. CDR1 MNHEY and CDR2 SMNVEV come from the germline V gene (reference sequence). V trimming: 7 bases; J trimming: 7 bases; junction bases outside the gene matches: 9. CDR3 length: 13 residues. Here the CDR3 DNA reads TGTGCCAGCAAAGACAGGGATATAGGTGGCTACACCTTC. This gives the protein CASKDRDIGGYTF.

V is TRBV18 and J is TRBJ2-7, with a tentative D call TRBD2 (5 bases). This CDR3 spans 15 amino acids. Trimming cost V 2 bases and J 5 bases, with 16 bases left between them. Germline assignment: CDR1 KGHSH and CDR2 LQKENI. The CDR3 sequence is CASSPGPSRVDEQYF. DNA for the CDR3: TGTGCCAGCTCACCAGGGCCGTCGAGGGTGGACGAGCAGTACTTC.

This clone was observed a single time. At one end, the junction sequence differs from germline, possibly due to a read error. The rearrangement uses TRBV13 and TRBJ2-3, with 14 bases lining up with TRBD2. The CDR3 runs to 17 residues. Germline V gene sequence: CDR1 PRHDT, CDR2 FYEKMQ (reference sequence). DNA for the CDR3: TGTGCCAGCAACTTACGACTAGCGGGGGGGAGCACAGATACGCAGTATTTT. Translating gives CASNLRLAGGSTDTQYF.